The clone carrying this TCR beta chain has just one count. Antigen specificity is unknown. This sample is drawn from a study of cytomegalovirus exposure and HLA in healthy donors. For the study at large: The same platform was used for the 90 to 150 validation repertoires as for the roughly 700 first-cohort repertoires, as reported in a later analysis. Study-wide results and caveats: High sensitivity and specificity were reportedly achieved when the classifier diagnosed cytomegalovirus status. The study labeled fewer than 200 TCR beta chains cytomegalovirus-associated. Most TCR sequences were rare, but some public TCRs occurred in many donors.

The protocol was immunoSEQ multiplex PCR, while the TCRdb copy is restricted to in-frame clones and leaves out a portion. The table includes 95,000 to 150,000 clones, 94% detected once. Germline CDR1 and CDR2: MNHNS and SASEGT. V was pared by 10 bases and J by 4 bases, with 5 bases of the junction left unmatched. This CDR3 region has 13 residues. This receptor was obtained from a woman in her late teens or twenties in good health and CMV-seronegative. The chain carries TRBV6-1 and TRBJ2-1, with 9 bases that match TRBD2. Material: PBMCs. The CDR3 coding sequence is TGTGCCACTAGCGGGACAGAATACAATGAGCAGTTCTTC. The encoded protein is CATSGTEYNEQFF.